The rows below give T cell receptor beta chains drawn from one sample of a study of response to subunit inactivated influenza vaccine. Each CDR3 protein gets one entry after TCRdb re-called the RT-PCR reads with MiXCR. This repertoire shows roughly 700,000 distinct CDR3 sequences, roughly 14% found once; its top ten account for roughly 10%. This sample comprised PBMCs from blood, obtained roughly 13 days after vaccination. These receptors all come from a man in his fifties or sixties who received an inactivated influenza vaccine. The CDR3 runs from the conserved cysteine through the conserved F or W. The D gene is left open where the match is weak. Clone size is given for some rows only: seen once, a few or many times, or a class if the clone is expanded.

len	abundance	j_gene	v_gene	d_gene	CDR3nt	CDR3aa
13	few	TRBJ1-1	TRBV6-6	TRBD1	TGTGCCAGCAGTACCGGGACAGTTGGGGACGCTTTCTTT	CASSTGTVGDAFF
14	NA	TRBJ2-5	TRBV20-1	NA	TGCAGTGCTAGTCAGGGACCTTTCCAAGAGACCCAGTACTTC	CSASQGPFQETQYF
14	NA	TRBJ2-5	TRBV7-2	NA	TGTGCCAGCACCAAGGCGGACATGGCGGGTCCCCAGTACTTC	CASTKADMAGPQYF
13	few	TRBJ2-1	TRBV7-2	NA	TGTGCCAGCAGCTTTGGGCGGTTACTGGAGCAGTTCTTC	CASSFGRLLEQFF
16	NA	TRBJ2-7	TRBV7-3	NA	TGTGCCAGCAGAGGGGGGGCCTTACTCTTCTCCTACGAGCAGTACTTC	CASRGGALLFSYEQYF
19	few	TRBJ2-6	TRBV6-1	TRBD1	TGTGCCAGCAGCCTAATGGGGACAGGGTCAAGGTCTGGGGCCAACGTCCTGACTTTC	CASSLMGTGSRSGANVLTF
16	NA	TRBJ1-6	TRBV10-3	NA	TGTGCCATCAGTGAGGCCTGGAGCTCCTATAATTCACCCCTCCACTTT	CAISEAWSSYNSPLHF
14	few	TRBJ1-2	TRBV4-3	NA	TGCGCCAGCAGCCAAGGGTCATCTAACTATGGCTACACCTTC	CASSQGSSNYGYTF
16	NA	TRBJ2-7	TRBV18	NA	TGTGCCAGCTCACCACCGATGGGACACCGATTCTACGAGCAGTACTTC	CASSPPMGHRFYEQYF
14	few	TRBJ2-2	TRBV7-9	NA	TGTGCCAGCAGCTTAAAGGGGGGCTCCGGGGAGCTGTTTTTT	CASSLKGGSGELFF
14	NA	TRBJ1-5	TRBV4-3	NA	TGCGCCAGCAGCCAAGATCGGCACAATCAGCCCCAGCATTTT	CASSQDRHNQPQHF
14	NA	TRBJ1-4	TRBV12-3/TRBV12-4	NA	TGTGCCAGCAGTTTACAGTCCCCAAATGAAAAACTGTTTTTT	CASSLQSPNEKLFF
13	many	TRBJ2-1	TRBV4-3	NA	TGCGCCAGCAGCTTTCGTAGGTTGGATGAGCAGTTCTTC	CASSFRRLDEQFF
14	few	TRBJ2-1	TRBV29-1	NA	TGCAGCGTTTCGGGACTCCGCTCCTACAATGAGCAGTTCTTC	CSVSGLRSYNEQFF
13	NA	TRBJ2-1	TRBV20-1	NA	TGCAGTGCCCGACCGGGATCAACAGAGGAGCAGTTCTTC	CSARPGSTEEQFF
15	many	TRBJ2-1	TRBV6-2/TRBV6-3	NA	TGTGCCAGCCTAAAGAGATCTAGCGTAAATAATGAGCAGTTCTTC	CASLKRSSVNNEQFF
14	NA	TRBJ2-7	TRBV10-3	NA	TGTGCCATCACCCCCAGTGGGGGGAACTACGAGCAGTACTTC	CAITPSGGNYEQYF
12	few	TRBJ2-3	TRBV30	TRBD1	TGTGCCTGGGACAGGGACACAGATACGCAGTATTTT	CAWDRDTDTQYF
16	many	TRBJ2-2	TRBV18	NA	TGTGCCAGCTCACCATTCGAACGGATATCCACCGGGGAGCTGTTTTTT	CASSPFERISTGELFF
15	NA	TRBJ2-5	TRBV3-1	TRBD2	TGTGCCAGCAGCCCCTACCTTAGCGGGACAGAGACCCAGTACTTC	CASSPYLSGTETQYF
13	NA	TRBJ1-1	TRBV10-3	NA	TGTGCCATCAATGAAGGTTTGAACACTGAAGCTTTCTTT	CAINEGLNTEAFF
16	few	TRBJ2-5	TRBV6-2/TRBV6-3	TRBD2	TGTGCCAGCAGTTCCCCAATCCCAGCGGGGCAAGAGACCCAGTACTTC	CASSSPIPAGQETQYF
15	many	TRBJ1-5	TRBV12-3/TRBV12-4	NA	TGTGCCAGCAGTGGTGGGGGCTTGGGCAATCAGCCCCAGCATTTT	CASSGGGLGNQPQHF
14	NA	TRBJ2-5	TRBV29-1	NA	TGCAGCGTTGAAGCGCGATTCGTGCGGGAGACCCAGTACTTC	CSVEARFVRETQYF
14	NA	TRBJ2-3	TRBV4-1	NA	TGCGCCAGCAGCCAAGAAGGCCAGCGAGATACGCAGTATTTT	CASSQEGQRDTQYF
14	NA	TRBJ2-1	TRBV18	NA	TGTGCCAGCTCACCACAGAACAACTACAATGAGCAGTTCTTC	CASSPQNNYNEQFF
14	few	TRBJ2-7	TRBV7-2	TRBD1	TGTGCCAGCAGTAAGGGACAGTACCCCTACGAGCAGTACTTC	CASSKGQYPYEQYF
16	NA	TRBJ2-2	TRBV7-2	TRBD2	TGTGCCAGCAGCTCCGCTCGTAGCGGGGAGGTCGGGGAGCTGTTTTTT	CASSSARSGEVGELFF
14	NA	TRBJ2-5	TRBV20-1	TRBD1	TGCAGTGTCGCCGGGCAGGGGGTTATAGAGACCCAGTACTTC	CSVAGQGVIETQYF
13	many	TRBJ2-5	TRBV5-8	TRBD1	TGTGCCAGCAGGTACAGGGGTGTAGAGACCCAGTACTTC	CASRYRGVETQYF
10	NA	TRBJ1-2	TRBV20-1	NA	TGCAGTGCTTGGAACTATGGCTACACCTTC	CSAWNYGYTF
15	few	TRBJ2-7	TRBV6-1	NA	TGTGCCAGCAGTGATATGGTACAGCTCCGGTACGAGCAGTACTTC	CASSDMVQLRYEQYF
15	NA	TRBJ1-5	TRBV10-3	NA	TGTGCCATCAGCCTCTCCGGGGTTAGCAATCAGCCCCAGCATTTT	CAISLSGVSNQPQHF